The text below deals with one TCR beta chain. Its cognate antigen is unknown. The data derive from a study of CD4 T cells in relation to SARS-CoV-2 and coronaviruses. V shed 11 bases and J 0 bases; nucleotides not matched to a gene: 11. Germline loops: CDR1 ENHRY, CDR2 SYGVKD. The CDR3 sequence is 15 residues long. Unexposed donor CD4+ T cells date from about 2011-2018, before the COVID-19 pandemic. After less than 11 days of culture, CD4+ T cells were isolated. Cells permitting, SARS-CoV-2 S/N and four cold-coronavirus spikes were tested on unexposed-donor CD4+ T cells. Data came from immunoSEQ multiplex PCR; TCRdb stores just in-frame clones and leaves some out. The sample lists about 19,000 clones, 77% seen once, with 23% in the top ten.

The rearrangement links TRBV10-3 to TRBJ2-3; 7 bases line up with TRBD2. The sample comprised CD4+ T cells from PBMCs, cultured in vitro. The source of this sequence is a human donor in good health. The CDR3 sequence is CAGSPSGSSTDTQYF. CDR3 bases: TGTGCCGGTTCTCCTAGCGGATCTAGCACAGATACGCAGTATTTT.